The sequence of this TCR beta chain was determined in a study of response to subunit inactivated influenza vaccine. Per germline, CDR1 MNHEY and CDR2 SVGAGI. Trimming left V 0 bases short and J 4 bases short, with 12 bases between. The CDR3 totals 15 residues. MiXCR, run by TCRdb on the RT-PCR reads, gives a single entry per CDR3 protein. The data contain hundreds of thousands of distinct CDR3 sequences, 11% to 15% of them singletons. This chain joins TRBV6-5 and TRBJ1-2; D may be TRBD1 (5 bases). The receptor was isolated from a man in his forties or fifties who received an inactivated influenza vaccine. The material was PBMCs from blood, obtained about 14 days before vaccination. DNA for the CDR3: TGTGCCAGCAGTTACTCTGGTCAGGGCATCTATGGCTACACCTTC. Protein sequence: CASSYSGQGIYGYTF.